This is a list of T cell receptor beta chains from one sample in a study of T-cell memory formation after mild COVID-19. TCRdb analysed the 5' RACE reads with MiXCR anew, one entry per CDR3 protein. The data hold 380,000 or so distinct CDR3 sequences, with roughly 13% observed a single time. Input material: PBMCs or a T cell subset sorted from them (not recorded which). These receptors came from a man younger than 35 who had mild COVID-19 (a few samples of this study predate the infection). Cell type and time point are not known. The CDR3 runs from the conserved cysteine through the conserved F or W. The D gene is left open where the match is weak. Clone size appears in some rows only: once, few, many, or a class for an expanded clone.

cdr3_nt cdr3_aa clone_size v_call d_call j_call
TGTGCCAGCAGTAGACTAGCTTCCCATGAGCAGTTCTTC CASSRLASHEQFF few TRBV3-1 TRBD2 TRBJ2-1
TGCAGTGCGGGACTCGACGGGCAGCCTCCTGGCTACACCTTC CSAGLDGQPPGYTF few TRBV20-1 - TRBJ1-2
TGCAGTGCTAGAGAGGACGGCTACGAGCAGTACTTC CSAREDGYEQYF - TRBV20-1 - TRBJ2-7
TGTGCCAGCAGCTTAACTCAGCTAGCGGGGGCCACAGATACGCAGTATTTT CASSLTQLAGATDTQYF - TRBV7-2 TRBD2 TRBJ2-3
TGTGCCAGCGCCCTTCCGGGGGGTGAAAAACTGTTTTTT CASALPGGEKLFF few TRBV27 - TRBJ1-4
TGTGCCAGCAGTTACTCTTACGGATCTGGAAACACCATATATTTT CASSYSYGSGNTIYF few TRBV6-5 - TRBJ1-3
TGCAGTGCCGGAACCGGGACAGGGATATACTACGAGCAGTACTTC CSAGTGTGIYYEQYF - TRBV20-1 TRBD1 TRBJ2-7
TGCAGCGTTGAACCCAGGGGGCTGGGAGAGACCCAGTACTTC CSVEPRGLGETQYF - TRBV29-1 TRBD1 TRBJ2-5
TGTGCCAGCAGCCCCCCCCCCGTAAACATTCAGTACTTC CASSPPPVNIQYF - TRBV7-9 - TRBJ2-4
TGTGCCAGCAGTTACATAGCGGGGGGACAAGAGACCCAGTACTTC CASSYIAGGQETQYF - TRBV12-3/TRBV12-4 TRBD2 TRBJ2-5
TGCAGTGCAGTGGGAGAAAACTATGGCTACACCTTC CSAVGENYGYTF few TRBV20-1 - TRBJ1-2
TGTGCCAGCAGGCTAGGGGTCCTCTCTGGGGCCAACGTCCTGACTTTC CASRLGVLSGANVLTF few TRBV11-2 - TRBJ2-6
TGTGCCAGCAGCCAAGAACGACAGGGAGAGCAGTACTTC CASSQERQGEQYF - TRBV14 TRBD1 TRBJ2-7
TGTGCCAGCAGTTTTTCAGGGAATCGGGAGCTGTTTTTT CASSFSGNRELFF - TRBV12-3/TRBV12-4 - TRBJ2-2
TGTGCCTGGAGTGTACTGGGGAACTATGGCTACACCTTC CAWSVLGNYGYTF - TRBV30 - TRBJ1-2
TGTGCCAGCAGTTCACGGGGCTACTCCTACGAGCAGTACTTC CASSSRGYSYEQYF few TRBV6-2/TRBV6-3 - TRBJ2-7
TGCGCCAGCAGCCAGCCGATGCCGGGACAGGCCCGATTTAGCAATCAGCCCCAGCATTTT CASSQPMPGQARFSNQPQHF - TRBV4-3 TRBD1 TRBJ1-5
TGTGCCAGCAGTGAAGCGACAGCCACTGAAGCTTTCTTT CASSEATATEAFF few TRBV2 - TRBJ1-1
TGTGCCAGCAGCGTAGTCTGGTCTAGCACAGATACGCAGTATTTT CASSVVWSSTDTQYF - TRBV9 - TRBJ2-3
TGTGCCAGCAGCTTAATAATAGACTCTAACTATGGCTACACCTTC CASSLIIDSNYGYTF - TRBV7-2 - TRBJ1-2
TGTGCCAGCAGCTTTCCGGGACTAAGCTGGGAGACCCAGTACTTC CASSFPGLSWETQYF many TRBV28 TRBD2 TRBJ2-5
TGTGCCTGGAGCCCGGGGGCTTTCTTT CAWSPGAFF - TRBV30 - TRBJ1-1
TGTGCCAGCAGCTTAGGGACGGTCTCACCGGGGGAGCTGTTTTTT CASSLGTVSPGELFF - TRBV7-9 - TRBJ2-2
TGCGCCAGCAGTCAGGGCCCCTACGAAAAACTGTTTTTT CASSQGPYEKLFF many TRBV4-1 - TRBJ1-4
TGTGCCAGCAGTTCCCTAGGAGGGGCCAGGGGCTACACCTTC CASSSLGGARGYTF - TRBV12-3/TRBV12-4 - TRBJ1-2
TGTGCCATCAGTGGGACAGGGGGATTCGAGCAGTACTTC CAISGTGGFEQYF - TRBV10-3 TRBD1 TRBJ2-7
TGCGCCAGCAGCCGGTTCCGACTAGCGGTGGGGACCGGGGAGCTGTTTTTT CASSRFRLAVGTGELFF many TRBV4-3 TRBD2 TRBJ2-2